One sample yielded the 23 T cell receptor beta chains listed below, sequenced in a study of shared clonotypes between healthy human individuals (TCRdb year 2020). The method behind the library was the immunoSEQ multiplex PCR assay. The immuneACCESS repertoire file appears here via TCRdb, limited to in-frame rearrangements. These files lack a portion of the clones; in checked studies, under half of the deficit traces to unresolved V genes, and the cause of the others is not known. The sample table contains about 1 million clones; only one count was recorded for 75% of them. In total, the top ten clones hold roughly 1.5% of the sample. Specimen: memory CD4+ T cells sorted from blood. In light of the paper, this sample's cell subset or site label describes: CD45RA-negative fraction. These receptors were collected from a man younger than 35 in good health.

The V call is TRBV5-6, the J call TRBJ2-7, with 8 bases lining up with TRBD2. Germline CDR1 is SGHDT and CDR2 is YYEEEE. The CDR3 is 13 amino acids. V lost 4 bases, J lost 3 bases, and 3 bases stayed unmatched. The CDR3 protein is CASSPGRVYEQYF. The CDR3 nucleotides are TGTGCCAGCAGCCCCGGGAGGGTCTACGAGCAGTACTTC.

The CDR3 reads CASSSVAELNTQYF. CDR3 nucleotides: TGTGCCAGCAGCTCGGTAGCCGAGCTGAATACGCAGTATTTT. V and J are TRBV7-2 and TRBJ2-3; D not resolved. Germline assignment: CDR1 SGHTA and CDR2 FQGNSA. The CDR3 loop spans 14 amino acids. V was clipped by 4 bases and J by 7 bases, with 15 bases between them.

V usage is TRBV28 and J usage is TRBJ2-1; 8 bases line up with TRBD2. V lost 3 bases and J lost 8; bases outside the gene matches: 9. Per germline, CDR1 MDHEN and CDR2 SYDVKM. This CDR3 contains 15 residues. As DNA, the CDR3 is TGTGCCAGCAGTTTGGAGCGGGGGCCACGGGATGAGCAGTTCTTC. The encoded protein is CASSLERGPRDEQFF.

The V and J genes are TRBV7-2 and TRBJ1-6; no reliable D call. Trimming took 3 bases from V and 7 from J, leaving 10 bases between them. Germline CDR1 is SGHTA and CDR2 is FQGNSA. CDR3 size: 14 residues. In DNA form, the CDR3 reads TGTGCCAGCAGCTTTGGGGAAAGAAATTCACCCCTCCACTTT. It is translated as CASSFGERNSPLHF.

The gene calls are TRBV30 and TRBJ2-4; 10 positions agree with TRBD1. CDR1 is GTSNPN and CDR2 is SVGIG in the germline V gene (reference sequence). The CDR3 has 14 residues. The ends lost 2 bases at V and 9 bases at J; junction bases unmatched: 7. The CDR3 DNA reads as TGTGCCTGGAGTCCGGGTGACAGGGGGCTCATTCAGTACTTC. Protein product: CAWSPGDRGLIQYF.

The chain recombines TRBV7-6 with TRBJ2-1; 7 bases are shared with TRBD1. The junction had 5 bases not matched to a gene; V was cut back by 1 base and J by 2 bases. CDR1 is SGHVS and CDR2 is FNYEAQ in the germline V gene. The CDR3 has 16 amino acids. The CDR3 loop is CASSLGQGITYNEQFF. The DNA for the CDR3 is TGTGCCAGCAGCTTAGGACAGGGAATCACCTACAATGAGCAGTTCTTC.

The chain recombines TRBV30 with TRBJ2-3; 7 bases are shared with TRBD2. Germline V CDR1 and CDR2: GTSNPN, SVGIG (reference sequence). J gave up 0 bases and V 0 bases, and 12 bases lay outside the gene matches. The CDR3 runs 18 residues. In DNA, the CDR3 is TGTGCCTGGAGTGTAGTTAGGGACTACCCCCCAAGCACAGATACGCAGTATTTT. Residues: CAWSVVRDYPPSTDTQYF.

The V call is TRBV30, the J call TRBJ1-4; no reliable D call. Trimming took off 0 bases at V and 8 bases at J, with 16 bases between the two ends. The germline V gene encodes CDR1 GTSNPN and CDR2 SVGIG (reference sequence). CDR3 length equals 15 residues. The CDR3 loop reads CAWSVRLWVGEKLFF. CDR3 coding DNA: TGTGCCTGGAGTGTACGATTGTGGGTTGGGGAAAAACTGTTTTTT. The full variable domain, rest sourced from reference TRBV30 and TRBJ1-4, is SQTIHQWPATLVQPVGSPLSLECTVEGTSNPNLYWYRQAAGRGLQLLFYSVGIGQISSEVPQNLSASRPQDRQFILSSKKLLLSDSGFYLCAWSVRLWVGEKLFFGSGTQLSVL.

The chain uses TRBV30 and TRBJ1-2; 7 bases map to TRBD1. CDR3 size: 13 residues. V was clipped by 4 bases and J by 2 bases; unmatched bases: 4. The germline V gene encodes CDR1 GTSNPN and CDR2 SVGIG (reference sequence). CDR3: CAWTGDRNYGYTF. The CDR3 nucleotides are TGTGCCTGGACGGGGGACAGAAACTATGGCTACACCTTC. The variable domain in full, with the rest retrieved from reference TRBV30 and TRBJ1-2, is SQTIHQWPATLVQPVGSPLSLECTVEGTSNPNLYWYRQAAGRGLQLLFYSVGIGQISSEVPQNLSASRPQDRQFILSSKKLLLSDSGFYLCAWTGDRNYGYTFGSGTRLTVV.

This chain links TRBV6-1 with TRBJ1-1; possible D gene TRBD1, 5 bases. Germline CDR1 reads MNHNS; CDR2 reads SASEGT. V gave up 8 bases and J gave up 10 bases, with 17 bases separating them. The CDR3 runs to 12 residues. CDR3 protein: CASPNQGLGAFF. The CDR3 bases are TGTGCCAGCCCTAATCAGGGCCTCGGAGCTTTCTTT.

In its sample, this clone was seen many times. This chain connects TRBV4-2 to TRBJ2-3; 7 bases map to TRBD2. Germline-derived CDR1 and CDR2 are LGHNA and YNFKEQ. The trim removed 0 bases at V and 2 bases at J, leaving 11 bases unmatched. The CDR3 contains 18 residues. CDR3 in amino acids: CASSQDLSGGSATDTQYF. DNA for the CDR3: TGTGCCAGCAGCCAAGATTTGAGTGGCGGGAGTGCCACAGATACGCAGTATTTT.

This sequence joins TRBV9 and TRBJ2-2; 9 nucleotides agree with TRBD1. V shed 7 bases, J shed 3 bases, and the junction held 7 bases outside the gene matches. CDR3 size: 15 residues. CDR1 SGDLS and CDR2 YYNGEE come from the germline V gene. DNA of the CDR3: TGTGCCAGCTGTCGGGACAGGGTGGACACCGGGGAGCTGTTTTTT. It translates to CASCRDRVDTGELFF.

This clone has a handful of counts. This chain links TRBV5-6 with TRBJ1-6; 11 bases match TRBD1. The CDR3 contains 16 residues. J lost 9 bases, V lost 2 bases, and 7 bases had no gene match. From germline, CDR1 is SGHDT and CDR2 YYEEEE. CDR3 sequence: CASSFWDRGLGSPLHF. CDR3 coding DNA: TGTGCCAGCAGCTTCTGGGACAGGGGGTTGGGTTCACCCCTCCACTTT.

This clone has a single count. Different DNA sequences within this sample yield the same CDR3. The J gene is TRBJ2-1, the V gene TRBV20-1, with D uncertain. In germline, CDR1 is DFQATT, CDR2 SNEGSKA (reference sequence). This CDR3 contains 11 residues. Trimming took 0 bases from V and 3 from J, leaving 0 bases between them. CDR3 nucleotide sequence: TGCAGTGCTAGAGACTACAATGAGCAGTTCTTC. It codes for CSARDYNEQFF.

J is TRBJ2-3 and V is TRBV19; 9 bases align to TRBD1. V lost 4 bases, J lost 3 bases, and 8 bases stayed unmatched. The length of the CDR3 is 16 residues. CDR1 is LNHDA, CDR2 SQIVND, per germline (reference sequence). CDR3 sequence reads: CASSTRFGQGTDTQYF. CDR3 DNA: TGTGCCAGTAGTACCCGGTTTGGACAGGGGACAGATACGCAGTATTTT.

This clone was observed many times. This rearrangement joins TRBV29-1 to TRBJ2-1, with D maybe TRBD1 (5 bases). This CDR3 has 11 amino acids. The V end was cut by 6 bases, the J end by 6 bases, with 9 bases between. Germline V CDR1 and CDR2: SQVTM, ANQGSEA. This CDR3 is CSVRQSNEQFF. CDR3 DNA sequence: TGCAGCGTCCGACAGAGCAATGAGCAGTTCTTC.

V usage is TRBV7-9 and J usage is TRBJ1-5, with a weak D call TRBD1 (5 bases). Per the germline V gene, CDR1 is SEHNR and CDR2 is FQNEAQ (reference sequence). V lost 4 bases and J lost 7, with 20 bases in between. The CDR3 contains 16 residues. CDR3 sequence: CASSSGALRGEQPQHF. In DNA, the CDR3 is TGTGCCAGCAGCTCCGGGGCCTTGAGGGGCGAACAGCCCCAGCATTTT.

J is TRBJ1-5 and V is TRBV9; no firm D call. Trimming removed 3 bases from V and 6 bases from J, with 13 bases in between. Germline V lookup: CDR1 SGDLS, CDR2 YYNGEE. The CDR3 spans 14 residues. The CDR3 DNA reads TGTGCCAGCAGCGAGGCCCCAGCGGGTCAGCCCCAGCATTTT. Amino acids: CASSEAPAGQPQHF.

On this clone itself: With a far larger clone one base away, a read error is the likely cause. The sample holds other DNA sequences that translate to the same CDR3. The chain joins TRBV10-1 to TRBJ2-4; D perhaps matches TRBD2 (5 bases). Germline loops: CDR1 WNHNN, CDR2 SYGVQD (reference sequence). Trimming left V 9 bases short and J 1 base short, with 16 bases between. This CDR3 comprises 15 residues. The CDR3 is CARHIRRRAKNIQYF. In nucleotides, the CDR3 is TGCGCCAGGCATATCAGAAGGAGGGCCAAAAACATTCAGTACTTC.

The gene calls are TRBV7-8 and TRBJ2-7, with D possibly TRBD1 on 5 matching bases. With 3 bases removed from V and 5 bases from J, the gap between germline ends came to 14 bases. Germline V gene data show CDR1 as SGHVS and CDR2 as FQNEAQ. The CDR3 is 14 amino acids. The CDR3 loop reads CASSLGPQAHEQYF. Here the CDR3 DNA reads TGTGCCAGCAGCTTGGGGCCCCAAGCCCACGAGCAGTACTTC.

This rearrangement joins TRBV27 to TRBJ2-3; D not resolved. The CDR3 contains 13 residues. CDR1 MNHEY and CDR2 SMNVEV come from the germline V gene (reference sequence). The V end was cut by 6 bases, the J end by 3 bases, with 10 bases between. The CDR3 DNA reads as TGTGCCAGCAGCCCTCGGCGTACAGATACGCAGTATTTT. It is translated as CASSPRRTDTQYF.

V usage is TRBV23-1 and J usage is TRBJ1-2, with D tentatively TRBD1 (6 bases). TRBV23-1 is sorted into the ORF group, with uncertain function. V lost 0 bases to trimming and J lost 6 bases, with 20 bases between them. The CDR3 runs 17 residues. In DNA, the CDR3 is TGCGCCAGCAGTCAATCCCTCCCCAGGGGCAGCAGCAATGGCTACACCTTC. Protein sequence: CASSQSLPRGSSNGYTF.

The V gene is TRBV5-4, the J gene TRBJ2-7; 9 nucleotides line up with TRBD1. The CDR3 sequence is 16 residues long. With 4 bases clipped from V and 2 bases from J, the junction kept 10 bases outside the gene matches. Germline assignment: CDR1 SGHNT and CDR2 YYREEE (reference sequence). This CDR3 reads CASSPPDRGKTYEQYF. CDR3 DNA: TGTGCCAGCAGCCCGCCGGACAGGGGAAAAACCTACGAGCAGTACTTC.